These 20 T cell receptor beta chains originate from one sample sequenced in a study of blood T cell repertoires in COVID-19. Sequencing used immunoSEQ multiplex PCR; TCRdb keeps in-frame clones, though not all of them. Of about 180,000 clones listed, roughly 85% are singletons. Sequenced sample: peripheral blood. These receptors all come from a human donor with active or convalescent COVID-19. The donor label of this sample is uncertain.

This clone has only a few counts. The V gene is TRBV9, the J gene TRBJ1-6, with 7 bases that match TRBD1. Germline V gives CDR1 SGDLS, CDR2 YYNGEE. V shed 2 bases and J 6 bases; nucleotides not matched to a gene: 8. This CDR3 is 16 amino acids long. CDR3 DNA: TGTGCCAGCAGCGTGGGATCCGGGACAGTTAATTCACCCCTCCACTTT. Its protein is CASSVGSGTVNSPLHF.

The rearrangement uses TRBV6-5 and TRBJ1-6, with 10 bases matching TRBD1. Germline values: CDR1 MNHEY, CDR2 SVGAGI. Trimming removed 0 bases from V and 9 bases from J; junction bases left unmatched: 5. The CDR3 loop spans 16 amino acids. CDR3 residues: CASSYSTGGGGSPLHF. The DNA of the CDR3 is TGTGCCAGCAGTTACTCGACAGGGGGCGGCGGTTCACCCCTCCACTTT.

The chain recombines TRBV19 with TRBJ2-3; 9 nucleotides match TRBD2. The germline V gene encodes CDR1 LNHDA and CDR2 SQIVND (reference sequence). The CDR3 contains 15 residues. V lost 10 bases, J lost 5 bases, and 13 bases stayed unmatched. The CDR3 is CATQHRGRAGDTQYF. The CDR3 bases are TGTGCCACCCAACACCGCGGGAGGGCCGGAGATACGCAGTATTTT.

The CDR3 sequence is CASQVEEQPQHF. For the CDR3, the DNA is TGTGCCAGCCAAGTGGAGGAGCAGCCCCAGCATTTT. The rearrangement links TRBV12-3 or TRBV12-4 to TRBJ1-5; unclear D gene. The CDR3 runs to 12 residues. The V end lost 8 bases, the J end lost 7 bases, and 12 bases lay between the germline ends.

This clone came up once. V is TRBV9 and J is TRBJ2-5, with D tentatively TRBD2 (6 bases). The CDR3 sequence is 15 residues long. V lost 0 bases and J 2 bases, leaving 11 bases between the germline ends. CDR1 is SGDLS, CDR2 YYNGEE, per germline. For the CDR3, the DNA is TGTGCCAGCAGCGTAGCTGCGGGACCTCAAGAGACCCAGTACTTC. Translating it yields CASSVAAGPQETQYF.

This chain uses TRBV28 with TRBJ1-2, with D perhaps TRBD1 (6 bases). This CDR3 is built from 15 residues. V dropped 5 bases and J dropped 6 bases, with 19 bases sitting between them. Germline CDR1 reads MDHEN; CDR2 reads SYDVKM. This chain's CDR3 is CASSDLAGANNGYTF. The CDR3 nucleotides read TGTGCCAGCAGTGACCTGGCGGGGGCGAATAATGGCTACACCTTC.

The V call is TRBV5-5, the J call TRBJ1-5, with 9 bases identical to TRBD1. CDR3 length: 16 residues. CDR1 and CDR2 from the germline V gene are SGHKS and YYEKEE (reference sequence). J lost 4 bases, V lost 3 bases, and 8 bases had no gene match. The CDR3 DNA sequence: TGTGCCAGCAGCTCTATGGGACAGGGCCAGAATCAGCCCCAGCATTTT. Its protein product is CASSSMGQGQNQPQHF.

The V and J genes are TRBV6-2 or TRBV6-3 and TRBJ1-5, with 8 bases matching TRBD1. Germline V lookup: CDR1 MNHEY, CDR2 SVGEGT. Trimming at V came to 6 bases and at J to 6 bases, leaving 10 bases not matched to a gene. The CDR3 has 15 residues. The DNA for the CDR3 is TGTGCCAGCAGCCGTACCAGGGGGCTCGGTCAGCCCCAGCATTTT. Translation gives CASSRTRGLGQPQHF.

This clone was recorded at least ten times. The chain is built from TRBV2 and TRBJ2-4, with D possibly TRBD1 on 6 matching bases. The CDR3 totals 15 residues. CDR1 and CDR2 (germline): SNHLY, FYNNEI. V lost 7 bases to trimming and J lost 3 bases, with 16 bases between them. The CDR3 DNA is TGTGCCAGCACGAAAAGAGGGGACAACAAAAACATTCAGTACTTC. Its translation is CASTKRGDNKNIQYF.

The V and J genes are TRBV9 and TRBJ2-2; 11 nucleotides agree with TRBD1. The CDR3 extends over 17 amino acids. V trimming: 0 bases; J trimming: 4 bases; junction bases outside the gene matches: 5. CDR1 and CDR2 (germline): SGDLS, YYNGEE. The CDR3 DNA follows: TGTGCCAGCAGCGTAGCTAGGACAGGGGGCATCACCGGGGAGCTGTTTTTT. Its protein product is CASSVARTGGITGELFF.

This chain joins TRBV4-1 and TRBJ2-2, with no clear D. The CDR3 runs to 13 residues. Germline CDR1 and CDR2: MGHRA and YSYEKL. The V end lost 8 bases, the J end lost 6 bases, and 13 bases lay between the germline ends. CDR3 protein: CASLAARSGELFF. CDR3 DNA sequence: TGCGCCAGCCTCGCGGCGCGATCCGGGGAGCTGTTTTTT.

The rearrangement uses TRBV7-6 and TRBJ1-2; TRBD1 aligns across 8 bases. CDR3 size: 16 residues. V trimming: 1 base; J trimming: 4 bases; junction bases outside the gene matches: 8. Per germline, CDR1 SGHVS and CDR2 FNYEAQ. The CDR3 spells CASSLDPQGVSYGYTF. The CDR3 coding sequence is TGTGCCAGCAGCTTAGATCCACAGGGGGTATCCTATGGCTACACCTTC. Full variable domain (outside the CDR3, taken from reference TRBV7-6 and TRBJ1-2): GAGVSQSPRYKVTKRGQDVALRCDPISGHVSLYWYRQALGQGPEFLTYFNYEAQQDKSGLPNDRFSAERPEGSISTLTIQRTEQRDSAMYRCASSLDPQGVSYGYTFGSGTRLTVV.

The chain uses TRBV14 and TRBJ2-1; 9 bases are a match to TRBD1. The ends lost 0 bases at V and 8 bases at J; junction bases unmatched: 11. The CDR3 spans 17 residues. CDR1 and CDR2 from the germline V gene are SGHDN and FVKESK. CDR3 protein: CASSQDRPDRGHHEQFF. The CDR3 DNA is TGTGCCAGCAGCCAAGATCGACCGGACAGGGGACATCATGAGCAGTTCTTC. Drawing the rest from reference TRBV14 and TRBJ2-1, the complete variable domain is EAGVTQFPSHSVIEKGQTVTLRCDPISGHDNLYWYRRVMGKEIKFLLHFVKESKQDESGMPNNRFLAERTGGTYSTLKVQPAELEDSGVYFCASSQDRPDRGHHEQFFGPGTRLTVL.

The CDR3 here is CASSLGGSTYGYTF. CDR3 bases: TGTGCCAGCAGTTTGGGGGGGTCGACCTATGGCTACACCTTC. The chain has TRBV28 and TRBJ1-2; D might be TRBD1 (5 bases). V was clipped by 3 bases and J by 4 bases, with 12 bases between them. The CDR3 is 14 residues long. Germline CDR1 is MDHEN and CDR2 is SYDVKM.

The chain recombines TRBV6-1 with TRBJ1-6; no reliable D call. Trimming left V 2 bases short and J 2 bases short, with 10 bases between. The CDR3 is 16 residues long. The germline CDR1 and CDR2 sequences are MNHNS and SASEGT. DNA for the CDR3: TGTGCCAGCAGTGAATGGGCAGAAACCTATAATTCACCCCTCCACTTT. It codes for CASSEWAETYNSPLHF.

The chain combines TRBV7-9 with TRBJ2-1; TRBD2 agrees at 7 bases. Germline lookup yields CDR1 SEHNR and CDR2 FQNEAQ (reference sequence). The V and J ends lost 3 bases and 6 bases, in that order; junction bases with no gene match: 11. CDR3 length: 16 amino acids. CDR3 region: CASSFPEWGGRNEQFF. The CDR3 DNA is TGTGCCAGCAGCTTTCCAGAGTGGGGGGGACGCAATGAGCAGTTCTTC.

This sequence joins TRBV3-1 (or the pseudogene TRBV3-2) and TRBJ1-2, with 11 bases identical to TRBD1. From germline, CDR1 is LGHDT and CDR2 YNNKEL (reference sequence). The V segment lost 4 bases and the J segment 8 bases; nucleotides outside the gene matches: 6. CDR3 length: 14 amino acids. The CDR3: CASSPRGTGGGYTF. CDR3 bases: TGTGCCAGCAGCCCCCGTGGGACAGGGGGAGGCTACACCTTC.

This clone is a singleton in its sample. In DNA form, the CDR3 reads TGTGCCAGCAGCGTAGACGGAGGATCCGTCAATCAGCCCCAGCATTTT. Translating gives CASSVDGGSVNQPQHF. The rearrangement links TRBV9 to TRBJ1-5; D unclear. Germline assignment: CDR1 SGDLS and CDR2 YYNGEE. V lost 0 bases and J 3 bases, leaving 13 bases between the germline ends. This CDR3 spans 16 amino acids.

In DNA form, the CDR3 reads TGTGCCAGCAGCCAATGGTCTGGCAGAATGAACACTGAAGCTTTCTTT. Protein product: CASSQWSGRMNTEAFF. The chain joins TRBV16 to TRBJ1-1; no firm D call. The germline V and J ends were trimmed by 1 base and 0 bases, with 12 bases remaining between them. CDR1 is KGHSY and CDR2 is FQNENV in the germline V gene. The CDR3 has 16 residues.

The chain uses TRBV27 and TRBJ1-1, with 8 bases lining up with TRBD1. This CDR3 is built from 13 residues. The V segment lost 2 bases and the J segment 11 bases; nucleotides outside the gene matches: 7. Germline V gives CDR1 MNHEY, CDR2 SMNVEV (reference sequence). CDR3 nucleotide sequence: TGTGCCAGCAGTTTAAGCCTAACAGGGGGGGCTTTCTTT. This gives the protein CASSLSLTGGAFF.